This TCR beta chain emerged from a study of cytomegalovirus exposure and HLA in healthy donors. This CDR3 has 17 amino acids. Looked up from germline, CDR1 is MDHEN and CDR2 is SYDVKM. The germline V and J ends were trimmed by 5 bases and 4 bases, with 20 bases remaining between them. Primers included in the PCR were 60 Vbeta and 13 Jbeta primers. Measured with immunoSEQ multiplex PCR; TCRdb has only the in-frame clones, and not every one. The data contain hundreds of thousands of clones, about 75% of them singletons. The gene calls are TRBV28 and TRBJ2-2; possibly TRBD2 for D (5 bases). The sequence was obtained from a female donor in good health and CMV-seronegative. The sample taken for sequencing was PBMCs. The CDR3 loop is CASSEDWPPPSTGELFF. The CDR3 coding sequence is TGTGCCAGCAGTGAGGACTGGCCACCCCCGAGCACCGGGGAGCTGTTTTTT. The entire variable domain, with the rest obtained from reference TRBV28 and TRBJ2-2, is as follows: DVKVTQSSRYLVKRTGEKVFLECVQDMDHENMFWYRQDPGLGLRLIYFSYDVKMKEKGDIPEGYSVSREKKERFSLILESASTNQTSMYLCASSEDWPPPSTGELFFGEGSRLTVL.